The source of this T cell receptor (beta chain) is a study of CD8+ T cells in alopecia areata. V was shortened by 2 bases and J by 5 bases, with 10 bases between the two germline ends. The CDR3 consists of 14 residues. Germline-derived CDR1 and CDR2 are SNHLY and FYNNEI. RNA, once extracted, was reverse transcribed into cDNA for use as the sequencing template. This table comes from immunoSEQ multiplex PCR, and its TCRdb copy is limited to in-frame clones, with some not included. The sample lists about 270,000 clones, around 64% occurring once. Treatment of the sample: oral pan-JAK inhibitor, 5-10 mg twice daily.

The sample in question was CD4+ T cells sorted from blood, obtained at roughly week 52, from a patient treated with tofacitinib. The TCR originated in a human donor with alopecia areata. The V call is TRBV2, the J call TRBJ1-5; D is possibly TRBD1 (5 bases). In nucleotides, the CDR3 is TGTGCCAGCAGTGAACGGGGGGGTCATCAGCCCCAGCATTTT. Its translation is CASSERGGHQPQHF.